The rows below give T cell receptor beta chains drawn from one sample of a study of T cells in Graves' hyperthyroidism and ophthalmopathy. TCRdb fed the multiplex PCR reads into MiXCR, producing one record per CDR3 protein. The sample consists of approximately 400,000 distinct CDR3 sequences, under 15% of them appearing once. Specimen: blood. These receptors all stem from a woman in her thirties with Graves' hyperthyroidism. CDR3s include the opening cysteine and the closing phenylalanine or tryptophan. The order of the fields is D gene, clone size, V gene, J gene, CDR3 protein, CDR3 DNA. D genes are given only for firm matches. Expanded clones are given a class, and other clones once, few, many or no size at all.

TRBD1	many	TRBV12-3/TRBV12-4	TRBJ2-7	CASRSNIWTGKYEQYF	TGTGCCAGCAGGTCTAATATATGGACAGGGAAGTACGAGCAGTACTTC
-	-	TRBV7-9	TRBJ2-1	CASSPALPPPDEQFF	TGTGCCAGCAGCCCAGCTCTACCACCTCCTGATGAGCAGTTCTTC
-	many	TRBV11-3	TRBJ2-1	CASGLSSYNEQFF	TGTGCCAGCGGATTAAGCTCCTACAATGAGCAGTTCTTC
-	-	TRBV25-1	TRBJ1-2	CASSESQAANYGYTF	TGTGCCAGCAGTGAATCCCAAGCCGCTAACTATGGCTACACCTTC
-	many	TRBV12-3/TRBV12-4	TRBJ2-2	CASSRGLPTGELFF	TGTGCCAGCAGCCGGGGACTGCCCACCGGGGAGCTGTTTTTT
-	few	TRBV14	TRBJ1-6	CASSQEGGNNSPLHF	TGTGCCAGCAGCCAAGAGGGAGGGAACAATTCACCCCTCCACTTT
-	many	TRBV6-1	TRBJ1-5	CASSEGGTSNQPQHF	TGTGCCAGCAGTGAAGGAGGGACAAGCAATCAGCCCCAGCATTTT
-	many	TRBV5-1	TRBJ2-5	CASSLYSGEETQYF	TGCGCCAGCAGCTTATACTCCGGGGAGGAGACCCAGTACTTC
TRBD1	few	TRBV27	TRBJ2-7	CASSLGTVDEQYF	TGTGCCAGCAGTTTGGGGACAGTCGACGAGCAGTACTTC
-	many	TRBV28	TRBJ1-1	CASSLHRETEEAFF	TGTGCCAGCAGTTTACATCGTGAGACCGAGGAAGCTTTCTTT
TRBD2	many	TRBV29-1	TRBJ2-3	CSVARESIADTQYF	TGCAGCGTTGCGCGGGAGTCGATCGCAGATACGCAGTATTTT
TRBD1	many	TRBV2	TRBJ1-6	CASRPTGGGNNSPLHF	TGTGCCAGCAGACCGACAGGGGGCGGAAATAATTCACCCCTCCACTTT
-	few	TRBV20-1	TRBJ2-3	CSARDSWARGTDTQYF	TGCAGTGCTAGAGACTCCTGGGCTCGGGGCACAGATACGCAGTATTTT
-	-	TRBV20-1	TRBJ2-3	CSARRAGTTDTQYF	TGCAGTGCTAGAAGGGCAGGGACCACAGATACGCAGTATTTT
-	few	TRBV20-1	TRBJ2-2	CSARVTNSPTGELFF	TGCAGTGCTAGAGTTACTAACAGTCCAACCGGGGAGCTGTTTTTT
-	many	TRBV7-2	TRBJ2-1	CASSLGLAAYNEQFF	TGTGCCAGCAGCTTAGGGCTAGCTGCCTACAATGAGCAGTTCTTC
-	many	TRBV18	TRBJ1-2	CASSPGTDGYTF	TGTGCCAGCTCACCAGGGACTGATGGCTACACCTTC
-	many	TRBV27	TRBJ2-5	CASSNYGSSETQYF	TGTGCCAGCAGCAACTACGGGAGCAGTGAGACCCAGTACTTC
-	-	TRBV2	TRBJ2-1	CASSVGTRGNEQFF	TGTGCCAGCAGCGTAGGGACAAGAGGAAATGAGCAGTTCTTC
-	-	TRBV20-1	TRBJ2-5	CSARDFQGRETQYF	TGCAGTGCTAGAGATTTTCAGGGTCGAGAGACCCAGTACTTC
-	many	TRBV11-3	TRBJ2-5	CASSLDVTRYQETQYF	TGTGCCAGCAGCTTAGATGTTACTAGGTACCAAGAGACCCAGTACTTC
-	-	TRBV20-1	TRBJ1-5	CSATGGTGNQPQHF	TGCAGTGCTACTGGGGGGACGGGCAATCAGCCCCAGCATTTT
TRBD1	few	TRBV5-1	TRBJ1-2	CASSRGQDGYTF	TGCGCCAGCAGCCGCGGACAGGATGGCTACACCTTC
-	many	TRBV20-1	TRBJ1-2	CSASLGNYGYTF	TGCAGTGCTAGTCTTGGGAACTATGGCTACACCTTC
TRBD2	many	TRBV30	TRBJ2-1	CAWSVGGTYNEQFF	TGTGCCTGGAGTGTGGGAGGGACCTACAATGAGCAGTTCTTC
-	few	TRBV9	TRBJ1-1	CASSVGSGADTEAFF	TGTGCCAGCAGCGTAGGTAGCGGGGCTGACACTGAAGCTTTCTTT
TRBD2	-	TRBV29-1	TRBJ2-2	CSVGLRLAGTGEPFF	TGCAGCGTTGGTCTGCGACTAGCGGGCACCGGGGAGCCGTTTTTT
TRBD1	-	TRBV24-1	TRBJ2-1	CATSVTGGRYNEQFF	TGTGCCACCAGTGTAACAGGGGGCCGCTACAATGAGCAGTTCTTC
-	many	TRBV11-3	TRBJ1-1	CASSLFLNTEAFF	TGTGCCAGCAGCCTATTCTTGAACACTGAAGCTTTCTTT
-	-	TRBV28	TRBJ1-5	CASSLSDSLGRLLNQPQHF	TGTGCCAGCAGTTTATCGGACAGCCTAGGTCGACTCCTCAATCAGCCCCAGCATTTT
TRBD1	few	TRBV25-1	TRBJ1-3	CASSDPAPQGDTIYF	TGTGCCAGCAGTGACCCCGCCCCTCAGGGGGACACCATATATTTT
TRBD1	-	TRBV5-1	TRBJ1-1	CASSIMTGLNTEAFF	TGCGCCAGCAGCATCATGACAGGGCTTAACACTGAAGCTTTCTTT
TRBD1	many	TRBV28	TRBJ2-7	CASSLQGSNSYEQYF	TGTGCCAGCAGCCTACAGGGGTCCAACTCCTACGAGCAGTACTTC
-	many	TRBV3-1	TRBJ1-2	CASGRDPGGYTF	TGTGCCAGCGGCCGGGACCCGGGGGGCTACACCTTC
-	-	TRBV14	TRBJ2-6	CASSQKTGANVLTF	TGTGCCAGCAGCCAAAAGACTGGGGCCAACGTCCTGACTTTC
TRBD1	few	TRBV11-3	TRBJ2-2	CASSLPTGEDTGELFF	TGTGCCAGCAGCTTGCCGACAGGGGAGGACACCGGGGAGCTGTTTTTT
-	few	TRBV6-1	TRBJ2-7	CASRMTGYSYEQYF	TGTGCCAGCAGGATGACAGGTTACTCCTACGAGCAGTACTTC
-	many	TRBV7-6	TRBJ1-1	CASSFLERTEAFF	TGTGCCAGCAGTTTCTTAGAGCGCACTGAAGCTTTCTTT
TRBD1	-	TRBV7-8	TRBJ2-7	CASSLGTQGAAGNEQYF	TGTGCCAGCAGCTTAGGAACTCAGGGGGCCGCTGGGAACGAGCAGTACTTC
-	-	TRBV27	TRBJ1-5	CASRQTGVVGQPQHF	TGTGCCAGCAGACAGACGGGGGTAGTAGGTCAGCCCCAGCATTTT
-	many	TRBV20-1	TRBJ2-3	CSAHARLDRTDTQYF	TGCAGTGCTCATGCGAGGCTTGACCGCACAGATACGCAGTATTTT
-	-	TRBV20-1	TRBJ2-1	CSVMSGPNNEQFF	TGCAGTGTCATGAGCGGGCCAAACAATGAGCAGTTCTTC
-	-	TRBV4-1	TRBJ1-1	CASSQTRGRLSTEAFF	TGCGCCAGCAGCCAAACGCGGGGCAGGCTGAGCACTGAAGCTTTCTTT
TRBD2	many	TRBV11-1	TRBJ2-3	CASSLGDSGIRGDTQYF	TGTGCCAGCAGCTTAGGTGATAGCGGGATCCGGGGAGATACGCAGTATTTT
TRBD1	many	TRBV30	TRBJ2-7	CAWSWGQGNYEQYF	TGTGCCTGGAGTTGGGGACAGGGGAACTACGAGCAGTACTTC
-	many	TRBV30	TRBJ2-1	CAWSVIWFDEQFF	TGTGCCTGGAGTGTTATATGGTTCGATGAGCAGTTCTTC
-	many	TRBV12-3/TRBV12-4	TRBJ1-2	CASSIGPGSYGYTF	TGTGCCAGCAGCATAGGGCCGGGCAGTTATGGCTACACCTTC
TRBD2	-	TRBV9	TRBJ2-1	CASSVAGLADSSYNEQFF	TGTGCCAGCAGCGTAGCCGGACTAGCGGACAGCTCCTACAATGAGCAGTTCTTC
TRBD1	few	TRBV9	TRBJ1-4	CASSVGTGETNEKLFF	TGTGCCAGCAGCGTCGGGACAGGCGAAACTAATGAAAAACTGTTTTTT
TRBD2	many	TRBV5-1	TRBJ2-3	CASSLKSLAGVRTDTQYF	TGCGCCAGCAGCTTGAAGTCGCTAGCGGGAGTGCGGACAGATACGCAGTATTTT
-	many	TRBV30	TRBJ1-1	CAWANRDVAFF	TGTGCCTGGGCAAACAGGGATGTAGCTTTCTTT
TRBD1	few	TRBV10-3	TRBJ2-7	CAISGGQGSSYEQYF	TGTGCCATCAGTGGGGGACAGGGGTCCTCCTACGAGCAGTACTTC